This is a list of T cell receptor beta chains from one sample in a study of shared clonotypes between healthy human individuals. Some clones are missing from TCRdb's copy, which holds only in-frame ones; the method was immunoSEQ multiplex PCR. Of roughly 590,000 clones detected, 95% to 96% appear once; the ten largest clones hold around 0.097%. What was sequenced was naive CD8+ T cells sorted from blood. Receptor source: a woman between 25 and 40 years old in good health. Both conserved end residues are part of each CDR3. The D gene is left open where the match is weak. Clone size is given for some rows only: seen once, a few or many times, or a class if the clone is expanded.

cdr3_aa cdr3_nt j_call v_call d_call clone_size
CASSAAAWEPQHF TGTGCCAGCAGCGCTGCAGCTTGGGAGCCCCAGCATTTT TRBJ1-5 TRBV7-8 . few
CASSLAGRGDEQYF TGTGCCAGCAGCTTAGCCGGGAGGGGCGACGAGCAGTACTTC TRBJ2-7 TRBV13 TRBD2 .
CASSFLAGGIDTQYF TGTGCCAGCAGCTTCCTAGCGGGTGGGATAGATACGCAGTATTTT TRBJ2-3 TRBV5-6 TRBD2 .
CASSPGLAVPYEQYF TGTGCCAGCAGCCCGGGACTAGCCGTCCCCTACGAGCAGTACTTC TRBJ2-7 TRBV5-6 TRBD2 .
CSVEEGDRDGASSYNEQFF TGCAGCGTTGAAGAGGGGGACAGGGACGGGGCTAGCTCCTACAATGAGCAGTTCTTC TRBJ2-1 TRBV29-1 TRBD1 .
CASSESSGTSGYEQYF TGTGCCAGCAGTGAAAGTTCTGGGACTAGCGGTTACGAGCAGTACTTC TRBJ2-7 TRBV2 TRBD2 .
CAWSQGWTEAFF TGTGCCTGGAGTCAGGGGTGGACTGAAGCTTTCTTT TRBJ1-1 TRBV30 . .
CASSLSGSETQYF TGTGCCAGCAGCCTCAGCGGGTCAGAGACCCAGTACTTC TRBJ2-5 TRBV28 . .
CASSSIGQETQYF TGTGCCAGCAGTTCAATAGGGCAAGAGACCCAGTACTTC TRBJ2-5 TRBV28 . .
CASSVGRQDGYTF TGTGCCAGCAGCGTAGGCCGTCAGGATGGCTACACCTTC TRBJ1-2 TRBV9 . .
CASSLAGLTQGEQYF TGTGCCAGCAGCTTGGCCGGGTTAACTCAGGGGGAGCAGTACTTC TRBJ2-5 TRBV5-6 TRBD1 .
CASSMTGLGQPQHF TGTGCCAGCAGTATGACAGGGTTGGGGCAGCCCCAGCATTTT TRBJ1-5 TRBV27 TRBD1 .